The rows below give T cell receptor beta chains drawn from one sample of a study of sequential checkpoint blockade in melanoma. TCRdb keeps only in-frame clones here, not all; method: immunoSEQ multiplex PCR. The sample consists of roughly 30,000 clones, 83% of them appearing once. This specimen was CD8+ T cells sorted from blood (inferred from file names), taken from a patient given nivolumab and ipilimumab in sequence. These receptors came from a human donor with melanoma. CDR3s include the opening cysteine and the closing phenylalanine or tryptophan. A D gene is named only where the DNA matches it firmly. Where a row states a size, it is once, few, many or the class of an expanded clone; other rows omit it.

size,J,D,V,DNA,CDR3
once,TRBJ2-7,NA,TRBV18,TGTGCCAGCTCACCCGGACAGTCCCCATTTGAGCAGTACTTC,CASSPGQSPFEQYF
NA,TRBJ2-1,TRBD2,TRBV27,TGTGCCAGCAGTTTTTCGGCGGGAGGTTGGAATGAGCAGTTCTTC,CASSFSAGGWNEQFF
NA,TRBJ2-1,TRBD2,TRBV4-1,TGCGCCAGCAGCCAAGAGGGACTAGCGGGAATCAATGAGCAGTTCTTC,CASSQEGLAGINEQFF
NA,TRBJ2-5,TRBD2,TRBV5-1,TGCGCCAGCAAACCAGGGACCCCGCTAGGGGCTAGCGGAGAGACCCAGTACTTC,CASKPGTPLGASGETQYF
NA,TRBJ1-5,NA,TRBV2,TGTGCCAGCAGTGGAGGGAGAGTGAGCAATCAGCCCCAGCATTTT,CASSGGRVSNQPQHF
NA,TRBJ2-2,TRBD1,TRBV4-1,TGCGCCAGCAGCCCAAGCCAGGGGGCTGGCGGGGAGCTGTTTTTT,CASSPSQGAGGELFF
NA,TRBJ1-1,NA,TRBV19,TGTGCCAGTAGTATAGGGGAGACTGAAGCTTTCTTT,CASSIGETEAFF
once,TRBJ1-1,NA,TRBV7-2,TGTGCCAGCAGCTTCGGGCCATCCTCGGGGAGCACTGAAGCTTTCTTT,CASSFGPSSGSTEAFF
NA,TRBJ2-7,TRBD2,TRBV28,TGTGCCAGCAGTTTACGGGAGGGATCCTACGAGCAGTACTTC,CASSLREGSYEQYF
NA,TRBJ1-2,NA,TRBV5-8,TGTGCCAGCAGCTTCCCGGACAGATATTCGGTTCATGGCTACACCTTC,CASSFPDRYSVHGYTF
few,TRBJ1-6,TRBD1,TRBV6-5,TGTGCCAGCATGGACAGGATCAATTCACCCCTCCACTTT,CASMDRINSPLHF
NA,TRBJ2-1,TRBD2,TRBV2,TGTGCCAGCAGTGATAGCGGGAGAACCTACAATGAGCAGTTCTTC,CASSDSGRTYNEQFF
NA,TRBJ1-1,TRBD1,TRBV7-8,TGTGCCAGCAGCCCCTACGGGACAGTGAACACTGAAGCTTTCTTT,CASSPYGTVNTEAFF
once,TRBJ1-4,NA,TRBV19,TGTGCCAGTAGTATATCTTCGGTGAGAGGCGCGGAAGAAAAACTGTTTTTT,CASSISSVRGAEEKLFF
NA,TRBJ1-1,NA,TRBV28,TGTGCCAGCAGTTTGGTACAGGCAGGGTCGGCTGAAGCTTTCTTT,CASSLVQAGSAEAFF
NA,TRBJ2-1,TRBD1,TRBV29-1,TGCAGCGCCGGACAGGGGTCAAGGAATGAGCAGTTCTTC,CSAGQGSRNEQFF
NA,TRBJ2-1,TRBD2,TRBV2,TGTGCCAGCACGGGGTCTAGCGGGGGGACCGACTACAATGAGCAGTTCTTC,CASTGSSGGTDYNEQFF
NA,TRBJ2-1,TRBD2,TRBV9,TGTGCCAGCAGCGTTAGCGGGGGGACCGACAATGAGCAGTTCTTC,CASSVSGGTDNEQFF